This entry lists 30 T cell receptor beta chains sequenced from one sample in a study of T cell responses to AZD1222 COVID-19 vaccine. Data came from immunoSEQ multiplex PCR; TCRdb stores just in-frame clones and leaves some out. This table has 55,000 to 75,000 clones, about 90% appearing once. The sequences come from peripheral blood, collected on day 0 of AZD1222 vaccination. All receptors derive from an adult in good health.

The gene calls are TRBV12-3 or TRBV12-4 and TRBJ1-4; TRBD1 aligns across 7 bases. Germline trimming cut 3 bases from V and 10 bases from J; bases unmatched to any gene: 5. The CDR3 extends over 13 amino acids. The CDR3 DNA reads TGTGCCAGCAGTTTGCTCCCAGGGGGAAAACTGTTTTTT. Translation: CASSLLPGGKLFF.

This chain connects TRBV6-6 to TRBJ2-5, with TRBD2 identical over 14 bases. Losses at the gene ends were 5 bases for V and 5 bases for J; bases not matched to a gene: 10. The CDR3 is made up of 17 amino acids. From germline, CDR1 is MNHNY and CDR2 SVGAGI (reference sequence). CDR3 in amino acids: CASSLRLAGGGFETQYF. The CDR3 DNA reads as TGTGCCAGCAGTCTACGACTAGCGGGAGGGGGGTTCGAGACCCAGTACTTC.

J is TRBJ1-2 and V is TRBV5-1; 7 bases align to TRBD1. The germline V gene encodes CDR1 SGHRS and CDR2 YFSETQ. The trim removed 1 base at V and 8 bases at J, leaving 11 bases unmatched. The CDR3 is 15 amino acids. CDR3 nucleotide sequence: TGCGCCAGCAGCTTGCCTCTCACAGGGGTAGAAGGCTACACCTTC. As protein: CASSLPLTGVEGYTF.

CDR3 sequence: CASSLYLQGTNEKLFF. Written as DNA, the CDR3 is TGCGCCAGCAGCCTCTACCTACAGGGAACTAATGAAAAACTGTTTTTT. The chain combines TRBV5-1 with TRBJ1-4; D may be TRBD1 (6 bases). This CDR3 has 16 residues. CDR1 SGHRS and CDR2 YFSETQ come from the germline V gene. The V end was cut by 4 bases, the J end by 1 base, with 14 bases between.

This clone has a handful of counts. The chain has TRBV3-1 (or the pseudogene TRBV3-2) and TRBJ2-1, with D perhaps matching TRBD1 or TRBD2 (5 bases each). This CDR3 is 16 amino acids long. V was shortened by 4 bases and J by 0 bases, with 13 bases between the two germline ends. Germline V gene data show CDR1 as LGHDT and CDR2 as YNNKEL (reference sequence). CDR3 protein: CASSLFGDGSYNEQFF. The CDR3 DNA reads TGTGCCAGCAGCCTCTTCGGGGACGGCTCCTACAATGAGCAGTTCTTC.

The chain combines TRBV7-2 with TRBJ1-6; 7 nucleotides line up with TRBD1. There are 14 residues in the CDR3. Germline lookup yields CDR1 SGHTA and CDR2 FQGNSA. The J segment lost 7 bases and the V segment lost 3 bases, leaving 3 bases of the junction unmatched. As DNA, the CDR3 is TGTGCCAGCAGCTTGGGACAGCAGAATTCACCCCTCCACTTT. Protein sequence: CASSLGQQNSPLHF.

The V call is TRBV15, the J call TRBJ2-5, with 10 bases fitting TRBD2. Germline V CDR1 and CDR2: LNHNV, YYDKDF (reference sequence). The CDR3 is 15 amino acids. The ends lost 0 bases at V and 4 bases at J; junction bases unmatched: 2. CDR3 DNA: TGTGCCACCAGCAGAGATCCTAGCGGGAGAGAGACCCAGTACTTC. It specifies CATSRDPSGRETQYF.

CDR3 amino acids: CASSPLQDYNEQFF. Here the CDR3 DNA reads TGTGCCAGCAGCCCCTTACAGGACTACAATGAGCAGTTCTTC. V is TRBV14 and J is TRBJ2-1; possible D gene TRBD1, 5 bases. The germline CDR1 and CDR2 sequences are SGHDN and FVKESK. Deletions cut 4 bases from V and 3 bases from J, with 10 bases between. The CDR3 has 14 amino acids.

This chain links TRBV15 with TRBJ2-1; D is uncertain. Germline V gene data show CDR1 as LNHNV and CDR2 as YYDKDF (reference sequence). CDR3 length: 14 amino acids. V was shortened by 3 bases and J by 5 bases, with 11 bases between the two germline ends. The CDR3, as DNA: TGTGCCACCAGCAGTGACGGGTGGAACAATGAGCAGTTCTTC. Translation: CATSSDGWNNEQFF. The full variable domain, its missing parts supplied by reference TRBV15 and TRBJ2-1, is DAMVIQNPRYQVTQFGKPVTLSCSQTLNHNVMYWYQQKSSQAPKLLFHYYDKDFNNEADTPDNFQSRRPNTSFCFLDIRSPGLGDTAMYLCATSSDGWNNEQFFGPGTRLTVL.

This chain joins TRBV14 and TRBJ1-5; 10 bases align to TRBD1. V dropped 1 base and J dropped 4; count of bases not matched to a gene: 7. The germline CDR1 and CDR2 sequences are SGHDN and FVKESK. The CDR3 contains 17 residues. In nucleotides, the CDR3 is TGTGCCAGCAGCCAAGTCCGGGACAGGGGACCTAATCAGCCCCAGCATTTT. Translation: CASSQVRDRGPNQPQHF.

This sequence joins TRBV6-6 and TRBJ1-3, with D unresolved. The germline V gene encodes CDR1 MNHNY and CDR2 SVGAGI (reference sequence). This CDR3 has 14 residues. The V end was cut by 0 bases, the J end by 6 bases, with 9 bases between. This chain's CDR3 is CASSYSGEENTIYF. CDR3 nucleotide sequence: TGTGCCAGCAGTTACTCTGGGGAGGAAAACACCATATATTTT.

V gene TRBV7-2 combines with J gene TRBJ2-5; 8 bases agree with TRBD1. The CDR3 loop spans 15 amino acids. Germline loops: CDR1 SGHTA, CDR2 FQGNSA. The J segment lost 5 bases and the V segment lost 0 bases, leaving 5 bases of the junction unmatched. CDR3 sequence reads: CASSLAFNRGETQYF. The CDR3 nucleotides read TGTGCCAGCAGCTTAGCGTTTAACAGGGGGGAGACCCAGTACTTC.

This clone was seen only once. This sequence joins TRBV12-5 and TRBJ1-1, with D possibly TRBD1 on 5 matching bases. Germline V gene lookup returns CDR1 LGHNT and CDR2 FRNRAP. The CDR3 is 13 amino acids. The CDR3 sequence is CATRAGLNTEAFF. The CDR3 nucleotides read TGTGCCACACGGGCAGGGTTGAACACTGAAGCTTTCTTT.

This clone was picked up one time. The chain joins TRBV18 to TRBJ1-6, with 8 bases that match TRBD1. Germline-derived CDR1 and CDR2 are KGHSH and LQKENI. The CDR3 spans 15 residues. Trimming took 4 bases from V and 10 from J; bases not matched to a gene: 9. This chain's CDR3 is CASSLTGQGGSPLHF. The DNA of the CDR3 is TGTGCCAGCTCACTAACCGGACAGGGCGGCTCACCCCTCCACTTT.

This chain joins TRBV7-2 and TRBJ2-1; TRBD1 matches 9 bases. CDR3 length: 16 amino acids. V lost 1 base, J lost 3 bases, and 4 bases stayed unmatched. The germline V gene encodes CDR1 SGHTA and CDR2 FQGNSA. The CDR3 region is CASSLVGTGNYNEQFF. The DNA of the CDR3 is TGTGCCAGCAGCTTAGTTGGGACAGGGAACTACAATGAGCAGTTCTTC.

The chain recombines TRBV3-1 (or the pseudogene TRBV3-2) with TRBJ1-2; D may be TRBD1 (5 bases). The CDR3 covers 16 residues. V lost 0 bases, J lost 1 base, and 12 bases lay in between. CDR1 is LGHDT and CDR2 is YNNKEL in the germline V gene (reference sequence). The CDR3 reads CASSQDNRPGNYGYTF. The CDR3 nucleotides are TGTGCCAGCAGCCAAGATAACAGGCCGGGTAACTATGGCTACACCTTC.

The gene calls are TRBV19 and TRBJ2-5; 9 bases are shared with TRBD1. The germline V gene encodes CDR1 LNHDA and CDR2 SQIVND (reference sequence). The CDR3 sequence is 17 residues long. V dropped 4 bases and J dropped 4; count of bases not matched to a gene: 13. The CDR3 region is CASSKTPGTGGRETQYF. The DNA of the CDR3 is TGTGCCAGTAGTAAGACACCCGGCACAGGGGGCAGAGAGACCCAGTACTTC.

V gene TRBV2 combines with J gene TRBJ2-3; D uncertain. In germline, CDR1 is SNHLY, CDR2 FYNNEI. This CDR3 comprises 12 residues. Trimming left V 4 bases short and J 1 base short, with 3 bases between. The CDR3: CASSVGTDTQYF. CDR3 nucleotides: TGTGCCAGCAGTGTCGGCACAGATACGCAGTATTTT.

This CDR3 is CASAGQGVQETQYF. Here the CDR3 DNA reads TGCGCCAGCGCGGGACAGGGGGTACAAGAGACCCAGTACTTC. The chain joins TRBV10-2 to TRBJ2-5; 11 bases align to TRBD1. The CDR3 runs to 14 residues. Germline CDR1 reads WSHSY; CDR2 reads SAAADI. The V segment lost 8 bases and the J segment 2 bases; nucleotides outside the gene matches: 4.

The gene calls are TRBV30 and TRBJ2-7; 7 positions agree with TRBD1. The V segment lost 2 bases and the J segment 4 bases; nucleotides outside the gene matches: 8. Germline lookup yields CDR1 GTSNPN and CDR2 SVGIG (reference sequence). This CDR3 spans 14 amino acids. The DNA for the CDR3 is TGTGCCTGGAGTCGAGGGACAGAAAAGTACGAGCAGTACTTC. It specifies CAWSRGTEKYEQYF. Together with reference TRBV30 and TRBJ2-7, the CDR3 gives the full variable domain: SQTIHQWPATLVQPVGSPLSLECTVEGTSNPNLYWYRQAAGRGLQLLFYSVGIGQISSEVPQNLSASRPQDRQFILSSKKLLLSDSGFYLCAWSRGTEKYEQYFGPGTRLTVT.

This sequence joins TRBV2 and TRBJ2-1, with 7 bases matching TRBD2. The CDR3 sequence is 15 residues long. V lost 6 bases and J lost 2; bases outside the gene matches: 7. CDR1 is SNHLY and CDR2 is FYNNEI in the germline V gene. CDR3 sequence: CASRELAVTYNEQFF. The CDR3, as DNA: TGTGCCAGCAGAGAGCTAGCGGTTACCTACAATGAGCAGTTCTTC.

The chain links TRBV4-1 to TRBJ2-7; 8 bases map to TRBD2. The germline gives CDR1 MGHRA, CDR2 YSYEKL. V trimming: 2 bases; J trimming: 0 bases; junction bases outside the gene matches: 21. The CDR3 is 21 amino acids. CDR3 sequence reads: CASSQQKTGTSPFFSSYEQYF. CDR3 nucleotides: TGCGCCAGCAGCCAACAGAAAACAGGGACTAGTCCCTTTTTTAGCTCCTACGAGCAGTACTTC.

The rearrangement joins TRBV5-1 to TRBJ1-2; weak D call: TRBD1 (5 bases). The CDR3 has 15 amino acids. Trimming shortened V by 0 bases and J by 1 base, and 10 bases separated the two germline ends. The germline gives CDR1 SGHRS, CDR2 YFSETQ. CDR3 nucleotide sequence: TGCGCCAGCAGCTTGGTCTCAGGGAGTAACTATGGCTACACCTTC. Translation gives CASSLVSGSNYGYTF. The entire variable domain, with the rest obtained from reference TRBV5-1 and TRBJ1-2, is as follows: KAGVTQTPRYLIKTRGQQVTLSCSPISGHRSVSWYQQTPGQGLQFLFEYFSETQRNKGNFPGRFSGRQFSNSRSEMNVSTLELGDSALYLCASSLVSGSNYGYTFGSGTRLTVV.

The chain carries TRBV28 and TRBJ1-2; possible D gene TRBD1, 6 bases. This CDR3 region has 13 residues. Germline CDR1 reads MDHEN; CDR2 reads SYDVKM. V lost 1 base to trimming and J lost 7 bases, with 10 bases between them. This chain's CDR3 is CASSLSGGGGYTF. Here the CDR3 DNA reads TGTGCCAGCAGTTTATCCGGGGGCGGTGGCTACACCTTC.

This chain uses TRBV5-1 with TRBJ2-1; TRBD2 matches 15 bases. V dropped 3 bases and J dropped 8; count of bases not matched to a gene: 6. Germline-derived CDR1 and CDR2 are SGHRS and YFSETQ. This CDR3 is built from 16 residues. CDR3 loop: CASSWGLAGGVDEQFF. In nucleotides, the CDR3 is TGCGCCAGCAGCTGGGGACTAGCGGGAGGTGTTGATGAGCAGTTCTTC.

This sequence joins TRBV27 and TRBJ2-1, with no clear D. This CDR3 has 16 residues. V was clipped by 2 bases and J by 3 bases, with 14 bases between them. CDR1 is MNHEY and CDR2 is SMNVEV in the germline V gene (reference sequence). The CDR3, as DNA: TGTGCCAGCAGTTTAGCCCTTGGACCGTACTACAATGAGCAGTTCTTC. Protein sequence: CASSLALGPYYNEQFF.

The chain carries TRBV11-2 and TRBJ2-1; 15 bases line up with TRBD2. J gave up 7 bases and V 6 bases, and 7 bases lay outside the gene matches. This CDR3 is built from 16 residues. Germline CDR1 and CDR2: SGHAT and FQNNGV. The CDR3 spells CASRPTGTSGRNEQFF. CDR3 bases: TGTGCCAGCAGACCTACCGGGACTAGCGGGAGGAATGAGCAGTTCTTC.

V is TRBV29-1 and J is TRBJ1-2; the D gene is possibly TRBD1 (6 bases). The CDR3 runs to 12 residues. V gave up 6 bases and J gave up 8 bases, with 16 bases separating them. Germline CDR1 SQVTM, CDR2 ANQGSEA. CDR3 amino acids: CSVRWDIRGYTF. Written as DNA, the CDR3 is TGCAGCGTCCGTTGGGACATAAGGGGCTACACCTTC.

J is TRBJ1-1 and V is TRBV29-1, with 10 bases lining up with TRBD1. CDR1 and CDR2 from the germline V gene are SQVTM and ANQGSEA. This CDR3 has 13 residues. The trim removed 6 bases at V and 1 base at J, leaving 2 bases unmatched. This CDR3 reads CSVGQGQNTEAFF. CDR3 nucleotides: TGCAGCGTGGGACAGGGGCAGAACACTGAAGCTTTCTTT. Looking up the rest from reference TRBV29-1 and TRBJ1-1 gives the full variable domain: SAVISQKPSRDICQRGTSLTIQCQVDSQVTMMFWYRQQPGQSLTLIATANQGSEATYESGFVIDKFPISRPNLTFSTLTVSNMSPEDSSIYLCSVGQGQNTEAFFGQGTRLTVV.

V gene TRBV6-2 or TRBV6-3 combines with J gene TRBJ2-3; TRBD1 agrees at 8 bases. CDR3 length equals 15 residues. Germline CDR1 and CDR2: MNHEY and SVGEGT. Germline trimming cut 6 bases from V and 3 bases from J; bases unmatched to any gene: 8. The CDR3 region has the DNA TGTGCCAGCAGCGCCCCCGACAGGGGAACAGATACGCAGTATTTT. This sequence encodes CASSAPDRGTDTQYF.